Presented here are 12 T cell receptor beta chains from one specimen sequenced in a study of T cell responses to AZD1222 COVID-19 vaccine. Sequenced by immunoSEQ multiplex PCR; TCRdb stores in-frame clones only, minus some. The sample lists fewer than 100,000 clones; around 83% were seen once. The sample in question was peripheral blood, obtained on day 0 of AZD1222 vaccination. All receptors come from an adult in good health.

The chain recombines TRBV15 with TRBJ1-5, with TRBD1 as a possible D gene (5 bases). CDR1 LNHNV and CDR2 YYDKDF come from the germline V gene (reference sequence). Trimming stripped 3 bases from V and 3 bases from J, with 9 bases between. The CDR3 extends over 14 amino acids. The CDR3 coding sequence is TGTGCCACCAGCAGGAGGGGTGCCAATCAGCCCCAGCATTTT. This sequence encodes CATSRRGANQPQHF.

The V call is TRBV6-5, the J call TRBJ2-2; D is uncertain. The ends were cut back, 8 bases at V and 8 bases at J, with 6 bases in the middle. The germline V gene encodes CDR1 MNHEY and CDR2 SVGAGI. The CDR3 contains 10 residues. CDR3 sequence (DNA): TGTGCCAGCTGGGCAGGGGAGCTGTTTTTT. Translated, it gives CASWAGELFF.

The V gene is TRBV10-3, the J gene TRBJ1-2, with 7 bases identical to TRBD1. The CDR3 length is 13 residues. V dropped 3 bases and J dropped 6; count of bases not matched to a gene: 4. Germline CDR1 reads ENHRY; CDR2 reads SYGVKD. The CDR3 is CAISETGVNGYTF. CDR3 coding DNA: TGTGCCATCAGTGAAACAGGGGTGAATGGCTACACCTTC.

This rearrangement joins TRBV5-6 to TRBJ1-4, with D tentatively TRBD1 (6 bases). The germline V gene encodes CDR1 SGHDT and CDR2 YYEEEE. CDR3 size: 14 residues. V was trimmed by 4 bases and J by 2 bases, leaving 9 bases between them. CDR3 in amino acids: CASSRGRTNEKLFF. The CDR3 nucleotides are TGTGCCAGCAGCCGGGGGCGTACTAATGAAAAACTGTTTTTT.

This clone was observed a handful of times. This CDR3 is CASSSPGTSIASIYEQYF. The CDR3 bases are TGTGCCAGCAGCTCACCGGGGACATCGATCGCGTCTATCTACGAGCAGTACTTC. The chain links TRBV11-3 to TRBJ2-7; tentatively, D is TRBD1 (6 bases). This CDR3 is built from 18 residues. Trimming removed 4 bases at V and 3 bases at J, with 25 bases between. Germline V lookup: CDR1 SGHNT, CDR2 YENEEA.

The V gene is TRBV5-1, the J gene TRBJ2-3; D might be TRBD1 or TRBD2, each matching 6 bases. This CDR3 contains 16 residues. Germline assignment: CDR1 SGHRS and CDR2 YFSETQ. V dropped 0 bases and J dropped 2 bases, with 13 bases sitting between them. The CDR3 sequence: CASSLAGARYTDTQYF. CDR3 DNA: TGCGCCAGCAGCTTGGCGGGGGCACGATACACAGATACGCAGTATTTT.

The rearrangement uses TRBV9 and TRBJ2-7; 13 bases fit TRBD2. The V segment lost 3 bases and the J segment 3 bases; nucleotides outside the gene matches: 3. Germline lookup yields CDR1 SGDLS and CDR2 YYNGEE. The CDR3 covers 15 residues. The CDR3 DNA reads TGTGCCAGCAGCGCCCGGACTAGCGGGGGCTACGAGCAGTACTTC. This translates into CASSARTSGGYEQYF.

This clone turned up a few times. Written as DNA, the CDR3 is TGCGCCAGCAGTGAGTACGGCACAGATACGCAGTATTTT. Protein: CASSEYGTDTQYF. This chain links TRBV10-2 with TRBJ2-3; no reliable D call. Germline loops: CDR1 WSHSY, CDR2 SAAADI. The V end lost 1 base, the J end lost 1 base, and 3 bases lay between the germline ends. This CDR3 is 13 amino acids long.

V is TRBV7-9 and J is TRBJ1-1, with D maybe TRBD1 (6 bases). Trimming pared 2 bases from V and 1 base from J, leaving 14 bases between. The CDR3 covers 16 residues. Germline V gene sequence: CDR1 SEHNR, CDR2 FQNEAQ (reference sequence). The CDR3 DNA reads TGTGCCAGCAGCTTAATTCCGGGACACCGGAACACTGAAGCTTTCTTT. This sequence encodes CASSLIPGHRNTEAFF.

This clone turned up a few times. The chain recombines TRBV5-4 with TRBJ1-1; the D is unclear. Deletions cut 0 bases from V and 7 bases from J, with 4 bases between. Germline V gene sequence: CDR1 SGHNT, CDR2 YYREEE (reference sequence). The CDR3 sequence is 11 residues long. CDR3 nucleotide sequence: TGTGCCAGCAGCTTGGGGGGTGAAGCTTTCTTT. The encoded protein is CASSLGGEAFF.

The V and J genes are TRBV5-1 and TRBJ1-1; possible D gene TRBD1, 6 bases. CDR1 and CDR2 (germline): SGHRS, YFSETQ. CDR3 length equals 14 residues. Between the trimmed V and J ends, which lost 6 bases and 6 bases, there was a span of 18 bases. The chain's CDR3 is CASTLLTGGAEAFF. The CDR3 DNA sequence: TGCGCCAGCACCCTTCTCACCGGGGGCGCTGAAGCTTTCTTT.

The chain employs TRBV7-9 and TRBJ1-4; perhaps TRBD1 as D (6 bases). The CDR3 spans 16 residues. The ends were cut back, 3 bases at V and 3 bases at J, with 14 bases in the middle. Per germline, CDR1 SEHNR and CDR2 FQNEAQ (reference sequence). This CDR3 reads CASSLSGALPNEKLFF. CDR3 DNA sequence: TGTGCCAGCAGCTTGTCAGGGGCCCTCCCTAATGAAAAACTGTTTTTT. The entire variable domain, with the rest obtained from reference TRBV7-9 and TRBJ1-4, is as follows: DTGVSQNPRHKITKRGQNVTFRCDPISEHNRLYWYRQTLGQGPEFLTYFQNEAQLEKSRLLSDRFSAERPKGSFSTLEIQRTEQGDSAMYLCASSLSGALPNEKLFFGSGTQLSVL.